This entry describes one TCR beta chain. Its antigen is unidentified. With 0 bases clipped from V and 4 bases from J, the junction kept 9 bases outside the gene matches. The germline V gene encodes CDR1 SGHTA and CDR2 FQGTGA. The CDR3 is made up of 17 amino acids. HTBI primers from iRepertoire and Arm-PCR of CDR3 regions yielded the TCR beta libraries. In the study's own analysis: Across the samples, identification revealed fewer than 75 TRBV and around 13 TRBJ segments. In TCRdb, the multiplex PCR reads were re-called with MiXCR into one record per CDR3 protein. TCRdb's processing, not the authors', yielded these V and J calls. The sample consists of 400,000 or so distinct CDR3 sequences, 20% to 25% of them appearing once. The sample is drawn from a study of regulatory T cells in long-lasting Graves disease. Study-wide background: Patients with persistent Graves' disease had over 5 years of antithyroid drugs and persistent TSH receptor antibodies. Study outcomes and limitations: Relative to newly diagnosed Graves' patients, persistent ones had lower TCR diversity.

The time point denotes: persistent/refractory GD, antithyroid drugs over 5 years with positive TRAb. There was RNA extracted from PBMCs, and the TCR library was made from it. From each patient, 8 to 10 milliliters of peripheral blood was drawn and collected into an EDTA anticoagulant tube. The sample in question was peripheral blood mononuclear cells (PBMCs), obtained when the disease was refractory, from a patient treated with antithyroid drugs. This receptor was taken from a female donor with Graves disease. V gene TRBV7-3 combines with J gene TRBJ2-3; TRBD2 matches 8 bases. The CDR3 reads CASSLTPSGRPPDTQYF. The DNA of the CDR3 is TGTGCCAGCAGCTTAACGCCCAGCGGGAGACCCCCAGATACGCAGTATTTT.